This TCR beta chain was recovered during a study of cytomegalovirus exposure and HLA in healthy donors. Primers: 60 Vbeta forward and 13 Jbeta reverse. Assay used: immunoSEQ multiplex PCR; TCRdb lists only in-frame clones, some missing. This sample has some 200,000 clones, with around 80% found just once. This CDR3 has 17 residues. Germline V CDR1 and CDR2: SGHRS, YFSETQ. V shed 1 base and J 0 bases; nucleotides not matched to a gene: 4. The source is a boy between 2 and 10 years old in good health and CMV-seronegative. What was sequenced was PBMCs. The gene calls are TRBV5-1 and TRBJ1-1, with 12 nucleotides matching TRBD1. The CDR3 protein is CASSLRDRGLLNTEAFF. As DNA, the CDR3 is TGCGCCAGCAGCTTGCGGGACAGGGGGCTCCTGAACACTGAAGCTTTCTTT.